This TCR beta chain was identified in a study of blood T cell repertoires in COVID-19. Study at large: Samples of COVID-19 (acute and convalescent) were obtained from the United States, Italy and Spain. From T cells, B-cell-depleted T cells, or PBMCs came the material, which was cDNA or gDNA.

Original processing methods: The authors estimated nucleated cell counts from reference gene primer amplification. Method: immunoSEQ multiplex PCR; TCRdb's copy keeps in-frame clones and lacks some. Clone size and the V and J calls come from that table; the DNA yielded D and trimming. This sample has fewer than 250,000 clones, with roughly four fifths found just once. This clone turned up a few times. The source of this sequence is a woman between 40 and 50 years old with acute or convalescent COVID-19. Sequencing was done on a sample of peripheral blood.

The CDR3 is CASSQGSGRLYNEQFF. The CDR3 DNA reads TGCGCCAGCAGCCAAGGTAGCGGGAGACTATACAATGAGCAGTTCTTC. This chain uses TRBV4-1 with TRBJ2-1, with TRBD2 matching 9 bases. The CDR3 is 16 residues long. CDR1 and CDR2 (germline): MGHRA, YSYEKL. J lost 4 bases, V lost 1 base, and 5 bases had no gene match.